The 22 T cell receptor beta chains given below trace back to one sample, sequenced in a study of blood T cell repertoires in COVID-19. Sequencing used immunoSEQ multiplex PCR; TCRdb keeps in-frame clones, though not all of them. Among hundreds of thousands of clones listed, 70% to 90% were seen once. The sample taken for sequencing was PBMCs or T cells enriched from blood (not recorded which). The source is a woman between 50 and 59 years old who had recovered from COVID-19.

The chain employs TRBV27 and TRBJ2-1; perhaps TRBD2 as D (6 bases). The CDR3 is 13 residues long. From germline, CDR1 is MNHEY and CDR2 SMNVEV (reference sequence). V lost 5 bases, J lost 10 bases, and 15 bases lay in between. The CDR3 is CASSPGLLAEQFF. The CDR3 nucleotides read TGTGCCAGCAGTCCCGGACTATTAGCCGAGCAGTTCTTC.

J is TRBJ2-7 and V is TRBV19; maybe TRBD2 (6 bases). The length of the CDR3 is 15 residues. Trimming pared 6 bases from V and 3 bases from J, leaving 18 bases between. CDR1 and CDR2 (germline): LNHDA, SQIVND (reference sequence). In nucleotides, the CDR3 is TGTGCCAGTAGCAAAGCGGGCCAGGCCGACTACGAGCAGTACTTC. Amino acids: CASSKAGQADYEQYF.

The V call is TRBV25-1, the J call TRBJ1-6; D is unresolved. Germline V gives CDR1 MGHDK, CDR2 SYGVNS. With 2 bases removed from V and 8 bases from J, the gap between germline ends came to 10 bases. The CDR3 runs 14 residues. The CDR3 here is CASSEVQVYSPLHF. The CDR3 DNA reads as TGTGCCAGCAGTGAAGTGCAGGTATATTCACCCCTCCACTTT.

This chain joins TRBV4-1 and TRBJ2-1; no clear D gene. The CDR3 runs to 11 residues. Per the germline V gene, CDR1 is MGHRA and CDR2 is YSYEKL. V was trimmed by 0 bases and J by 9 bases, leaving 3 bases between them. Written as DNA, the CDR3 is TGCGCCAGCAGCCAAGACAGTGAGCAGTTCTTC. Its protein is CASSQDSEQFF.

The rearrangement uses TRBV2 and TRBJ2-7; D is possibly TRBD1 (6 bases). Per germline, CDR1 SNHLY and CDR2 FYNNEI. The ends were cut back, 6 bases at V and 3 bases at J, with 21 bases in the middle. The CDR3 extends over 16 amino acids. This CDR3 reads CASRGRDKGPHYEQYF. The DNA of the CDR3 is TGTGCCAGCAGGGGTAGGGACAAGGGTCCTCACTACGAGCAGTACTTC.

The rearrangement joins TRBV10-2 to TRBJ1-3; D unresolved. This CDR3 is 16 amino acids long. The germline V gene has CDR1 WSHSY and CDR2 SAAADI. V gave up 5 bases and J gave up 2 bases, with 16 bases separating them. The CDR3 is CASSPGVRVAGNTIYF. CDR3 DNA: TGCGCCAGCAGTCCCGGAGTACGAGTAGCTGGAAACACCATATATTTT.

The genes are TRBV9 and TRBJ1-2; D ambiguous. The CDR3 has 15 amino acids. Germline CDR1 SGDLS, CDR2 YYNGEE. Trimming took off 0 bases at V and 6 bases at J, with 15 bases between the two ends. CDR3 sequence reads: CASSVVSRGSDGYTF. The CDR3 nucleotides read TGTGCCAGCAGCGTAGTAAGTCGAGGTTCAGATGGCTACACCTTC.

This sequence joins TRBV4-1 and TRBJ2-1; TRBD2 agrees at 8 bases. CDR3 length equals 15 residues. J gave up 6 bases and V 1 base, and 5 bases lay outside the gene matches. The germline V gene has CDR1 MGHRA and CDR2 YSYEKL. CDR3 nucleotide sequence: TGCGCCAGCAGCCAAGTGGGGACTAGGCTCAATGAGCAGTTCTTC. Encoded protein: CASSQVGTRLNEQFF.

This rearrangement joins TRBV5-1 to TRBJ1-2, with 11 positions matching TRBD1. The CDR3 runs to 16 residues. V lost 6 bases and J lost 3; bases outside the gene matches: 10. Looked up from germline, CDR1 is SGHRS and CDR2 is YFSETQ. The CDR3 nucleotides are TGCGCCAGCAACTTCGACGGACAGGGGGCCGACTATGGCTACACCTTC. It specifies CASNFDGQGADYGYTF.

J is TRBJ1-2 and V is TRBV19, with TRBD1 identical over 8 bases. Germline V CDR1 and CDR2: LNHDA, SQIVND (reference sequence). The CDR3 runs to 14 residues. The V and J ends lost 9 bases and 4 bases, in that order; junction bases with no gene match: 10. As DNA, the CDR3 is TGTGCCAGCTACTTGACAGGGGCTACCTATGGCTACACCTTC. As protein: CASYLTGATYGYTF. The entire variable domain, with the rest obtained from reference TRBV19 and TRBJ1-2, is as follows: DGGITQSPKYLFRKEGQNVTLSCEQNLNHDAMYWYRQDPGQGLRLIYYSQIVNDFQKGDIAEGYSVSREKKESFPLTVTSAQKNPTAFYLCASYLTGATYGYTFGSGTRLTVV.

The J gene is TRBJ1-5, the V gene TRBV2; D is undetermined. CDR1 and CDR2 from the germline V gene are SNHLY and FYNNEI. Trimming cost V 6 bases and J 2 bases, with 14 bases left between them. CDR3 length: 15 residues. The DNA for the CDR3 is TGTGCCAGCAGAGAGGCCCTCGGGGGCAATCAGCCCCAGCATTTT. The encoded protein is CASREALGGNQPQHF.

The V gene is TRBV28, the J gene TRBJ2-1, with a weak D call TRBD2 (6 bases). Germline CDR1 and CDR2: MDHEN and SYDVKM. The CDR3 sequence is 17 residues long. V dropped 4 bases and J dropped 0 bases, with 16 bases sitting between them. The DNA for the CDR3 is TGTGCCAGCAGTTGGGGACGGGCGGGATACTCCTACAATGAGCAGTTCTTC. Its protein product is CASSWGRAGYSYNEQFF.

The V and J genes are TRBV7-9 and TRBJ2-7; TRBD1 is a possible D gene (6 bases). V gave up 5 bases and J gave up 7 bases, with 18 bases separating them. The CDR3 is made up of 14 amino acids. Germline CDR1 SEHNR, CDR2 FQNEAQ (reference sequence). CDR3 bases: TGTGCCAGCAGCCCCGGGGACACCGTGGGGGAGCAGTACTTC. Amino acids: CASSPGDTVGEQYF.

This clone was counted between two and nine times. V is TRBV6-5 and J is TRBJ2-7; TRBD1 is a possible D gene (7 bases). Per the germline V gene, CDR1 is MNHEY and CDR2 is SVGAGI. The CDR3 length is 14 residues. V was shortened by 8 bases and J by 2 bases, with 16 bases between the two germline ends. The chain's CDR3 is CASLPPGGTYEQYF. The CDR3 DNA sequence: TGTGCCAGCTTACCGCCAGGGGGGACCTACGAGCAGTACTTC.

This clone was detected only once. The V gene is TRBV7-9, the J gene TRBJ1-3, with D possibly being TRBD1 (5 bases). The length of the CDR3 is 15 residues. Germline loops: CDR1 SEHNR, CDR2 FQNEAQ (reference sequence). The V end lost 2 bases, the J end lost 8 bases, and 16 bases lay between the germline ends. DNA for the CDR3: TGTGCCAGCAGCTTAAGTGGGGCAGGAGGGCACACCATATATTTT. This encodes CASSLSGAGGHTIYF.

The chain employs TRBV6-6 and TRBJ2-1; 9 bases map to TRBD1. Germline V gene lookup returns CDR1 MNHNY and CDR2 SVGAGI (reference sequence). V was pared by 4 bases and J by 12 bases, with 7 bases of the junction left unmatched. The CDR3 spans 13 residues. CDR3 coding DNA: TGTGCCAGCAGTTCCGCCGACAGGGGGAGGCAGTTCTTC. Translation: CASSSADRGRQFF.

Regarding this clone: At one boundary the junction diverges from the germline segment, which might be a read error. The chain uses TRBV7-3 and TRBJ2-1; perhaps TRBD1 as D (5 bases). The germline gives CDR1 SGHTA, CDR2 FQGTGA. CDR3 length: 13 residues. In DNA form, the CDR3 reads TGTGCCAGCAGCTTTGGCGGACACAATGAGCGGTTCTTC. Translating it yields CASSFGGHNERFF.

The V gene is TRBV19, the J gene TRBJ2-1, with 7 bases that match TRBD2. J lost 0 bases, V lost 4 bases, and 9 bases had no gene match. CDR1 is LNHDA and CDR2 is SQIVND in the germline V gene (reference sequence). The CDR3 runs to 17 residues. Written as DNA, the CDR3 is TGTGCCAGTAGTACCCCCTCACTAGCGAGCTCCTACAATGAGCAGTTCTTC. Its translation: CASSTPSLASSYNEQFF. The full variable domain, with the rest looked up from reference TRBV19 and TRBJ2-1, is DGGITQSPKYLFRKEGQNVTLSCEQNLNHDAMYWYRQDPGQGLRLIYYSQIVNDFQKGDIAEGYSVSREKKESFPLTVTSAQKNPTAFYLCASSTPSLASSYNEQFFGPGTRLTVL.

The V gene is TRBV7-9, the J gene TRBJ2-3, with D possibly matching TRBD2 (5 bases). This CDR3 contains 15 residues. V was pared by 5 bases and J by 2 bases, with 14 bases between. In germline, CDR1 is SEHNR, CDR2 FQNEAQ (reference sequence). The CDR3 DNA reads TGTGCCAGCAGCCCGGACTTACTACACACAGATACGCAGTATTTT. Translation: CASSPDLLHTDTQYF. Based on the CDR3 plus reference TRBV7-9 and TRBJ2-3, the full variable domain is DTGVSQNPRHKITKRGQNVTFRCDPISEHNRLYWYRQTLGQGPEFLTYFQNEAQLEKSRLLSDRFSAERPKGSFSTLEIQRTEQGDSAMYLCASSPDLLHTDTQYFGPGTRLTVL.

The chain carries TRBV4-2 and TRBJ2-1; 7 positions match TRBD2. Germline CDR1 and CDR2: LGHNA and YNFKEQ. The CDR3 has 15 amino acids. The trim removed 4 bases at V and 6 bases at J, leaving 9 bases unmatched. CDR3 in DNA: TGTGCCAGCAGCCCCTTCTTGGGGAGGGCCAATGAGCAGTTCTTC. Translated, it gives CASSPFLGRANEQFF.

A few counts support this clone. This CDR3 reads CAISDDREAFF. CDR3 sequence (DNA): TGTGCCATCAGTGATGACAGAGAAGCTTTCTTT. The chain carries TRBV10-3 and TRBJ1-1; D is perhaps TRBD1 (5 bases). Deletions cut 3 bases from V and 8 bases from J, with 7 bases between. CDR3 length: 11 amino acids. Per germline, CDR1 ENHRY and CDR2 SYGVKD.

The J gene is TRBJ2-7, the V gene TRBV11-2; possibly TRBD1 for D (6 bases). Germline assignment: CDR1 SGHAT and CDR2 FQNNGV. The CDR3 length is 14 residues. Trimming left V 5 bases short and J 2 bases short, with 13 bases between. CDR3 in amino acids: CASSTRDTPYEQYF. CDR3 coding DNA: TGTGCCAGCAGCACCCGGGACACTCCCTACGAGCAGTACTTC.